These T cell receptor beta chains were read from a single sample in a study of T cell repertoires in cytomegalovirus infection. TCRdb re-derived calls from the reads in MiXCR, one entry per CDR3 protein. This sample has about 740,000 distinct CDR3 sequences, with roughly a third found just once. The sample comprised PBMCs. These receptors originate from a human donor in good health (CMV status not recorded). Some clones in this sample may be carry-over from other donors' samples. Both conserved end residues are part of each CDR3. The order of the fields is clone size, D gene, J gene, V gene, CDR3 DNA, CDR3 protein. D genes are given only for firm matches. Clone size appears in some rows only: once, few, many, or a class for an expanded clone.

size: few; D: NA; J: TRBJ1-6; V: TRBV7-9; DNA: TGTGCCAGCAGCTTAGCGAGTCAGCTGTATAATTCACCCCTCCACTTT; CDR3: CASSLASQLYNSPLHF
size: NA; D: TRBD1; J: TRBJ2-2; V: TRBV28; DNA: TGTGCCAGCAGTTTCATACCCCCCGGGACAGGGGACACCGGGGAGCTGTTTTTT; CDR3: CASSFIPPGTGDTGELFF
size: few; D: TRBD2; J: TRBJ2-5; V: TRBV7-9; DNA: TGTGCCAGCAGCCCACGACTAGCGGGAGGGAGAGAGACCCAGTACTTC; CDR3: CASSPRLAGGRETQYF
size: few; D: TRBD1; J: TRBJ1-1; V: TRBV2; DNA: TGTGCCAGCAGCCCGTCTCAGGGGGTTTCTGAAGCTTTCTTT; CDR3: CASSPSQGVSEAFF
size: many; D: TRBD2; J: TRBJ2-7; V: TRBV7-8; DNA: TGTGCCAGCAGCTTAATCAGGGAGGGTTGGAGCGAGCAGTACTTC; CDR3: CASSLIREGWSEQYF
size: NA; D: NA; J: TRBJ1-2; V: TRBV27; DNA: TGTGCCAGCAGTTTAGGGGGCCGCGATAGCTATGGCTACACCTTC; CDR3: CASSLGGRDSYGYTF
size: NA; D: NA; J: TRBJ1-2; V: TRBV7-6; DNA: TGTGCCAGCAGCCCAACGGGGGTTAATTGCTACACCTTC; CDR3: CASSPTGVNCYTF
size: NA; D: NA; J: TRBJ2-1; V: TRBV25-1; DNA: TGTGCCGGCCAATGGCAGGGAGGCAATGAGCAGTTCTTC; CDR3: CAGQWQGGNEQFF
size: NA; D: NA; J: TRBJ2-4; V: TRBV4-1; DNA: TGCGCCAGCAGCCAAGACCGGGGAAACATTCAGTACTTC; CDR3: CASSQDRGNIQYF
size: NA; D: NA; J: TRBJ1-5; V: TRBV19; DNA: TGTGCCACCAAGGGGATTAGCAATCAGCCCCAGCATTTT; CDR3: CATKGISNQPQHF
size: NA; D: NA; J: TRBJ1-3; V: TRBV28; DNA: TGTGCCAGCAGTCCCCCACTAGGGGGGCTCGGAAACACCATATATTTT; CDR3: CASSPPLGGLGNTIYF
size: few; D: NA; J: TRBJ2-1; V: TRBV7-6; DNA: TGTGCCAGCAGCTCCGCTCTATACAATGAGCAGTTCTTC; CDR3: CASSSALYNEQFF
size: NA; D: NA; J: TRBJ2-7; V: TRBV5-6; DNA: TGTGCCAGCAGCTTGGTGGGACGTAGCTCCTACGAGCAGTACTTC; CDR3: CASSLVGRSSYEQYF